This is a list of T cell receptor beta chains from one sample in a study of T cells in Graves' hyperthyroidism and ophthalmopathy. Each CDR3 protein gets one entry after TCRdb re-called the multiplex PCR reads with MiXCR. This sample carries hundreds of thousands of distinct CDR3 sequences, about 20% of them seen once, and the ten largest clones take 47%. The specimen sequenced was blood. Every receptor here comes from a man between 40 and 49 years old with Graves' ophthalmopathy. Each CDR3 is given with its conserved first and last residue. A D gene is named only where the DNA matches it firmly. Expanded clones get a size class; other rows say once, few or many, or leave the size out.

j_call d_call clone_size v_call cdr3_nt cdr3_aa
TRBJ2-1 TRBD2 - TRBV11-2 TGTGCCAGCAGCTCACAGGGGACTAGCGGGAGAGGGCATGAGCAGTTCTTC CASSSQGTSGRGHEQFF
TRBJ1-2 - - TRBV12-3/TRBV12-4 TGTGCCAGCAGTTTTACGGGGTCGGGGGCGCGAGGCTACACCTTC CASSFTGSGARGYTF
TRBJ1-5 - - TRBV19 TGTGCCAGTAGTACTCAACCGAACTCAATCAGGGGTCAGCCCCAGCATTTT CASSTQPNSIRGQPQHF
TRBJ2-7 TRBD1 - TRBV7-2 TGTGCCAGCAGCCATGAGGGGACAGGGGGCTACGAGCAGTACTTC CASSHEGTGGYEQYF
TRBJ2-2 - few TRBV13 TGTGCCAGCAGCCAAGGACCCGGGGAGCTGTTTTTT CASSQGPGELFF
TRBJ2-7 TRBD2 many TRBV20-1 TGCAGTGCTAGGGGGACTAGCGGGCCCTCCTCCTACGAGCAGTACTTC CSARGTSGPSSYEQYF
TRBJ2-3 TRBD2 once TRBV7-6 TGTGCCAGCAGCGTACTAGCGGGAGGTACGCAGTATTTT CASSVLAGGTQYF
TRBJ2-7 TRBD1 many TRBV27 TGTGCCAGCAGCACCGGACAGGGCACATGGGAAGAGCAGTACTTC CASSTGQGTWEEQYF
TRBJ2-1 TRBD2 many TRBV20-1 TGCAGTGCTGAGGGACTACCTCAGTTCTTC CSAEGLPQFF
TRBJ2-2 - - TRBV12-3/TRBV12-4 TGTGCCAGCAGTAAGGTCGGGGAGCTGTTTTTT CASSKVGELFF
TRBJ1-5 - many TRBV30 TGTGCCTGGAGTGTAGAGGCAGGAGGTAATCAGCCCCAGCATTTT CAWSVEAGGNQPQHF
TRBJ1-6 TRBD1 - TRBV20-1 TGCAGTGCCAACTACGGACAGGCCTCTGGCTCCTATAATTCACCCCTCCACTTT CSANYGQASGSYNSPLHF
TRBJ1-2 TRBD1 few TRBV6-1 TGTGCCAGCAGGTCCCGCCGGGACAGAAACTATGGCTACACCTTC CASRSRRDRNYGYTF
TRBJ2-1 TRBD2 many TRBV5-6 TGTGCCAGCAGCCAAAATAGGGGACTAGCGGGTCACAATGAGCAGTTCTTC CASSQNRGLAGHNEQFF
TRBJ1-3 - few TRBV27 TGTGCCAGCAGTTTTATCGAGAGGAGAATATCTGGAAACACCATATATTTT CASSFIERRISGNTIYF
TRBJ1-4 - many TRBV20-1 TGCAGTGCTAGAGATCTTACAGGCGATAATGAAAAACTGTTTTTT CSARDLTGDNEKLFF
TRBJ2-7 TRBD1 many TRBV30 TGTGCCTGGACAGGGGGAAGGAGCGAGCAGTACTTC CAWTGGRSEQYF
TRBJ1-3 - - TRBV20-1 TGCAGTGCTAGAGTCGGGACTGGAAACACCATATATTTT CSARVGTGNTIYF
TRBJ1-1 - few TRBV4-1 TGCGCCAGCAGCCGAGAATCCTCAGGCAACACTGAAGCTTTCTTT CASSRESSGNTEAFF
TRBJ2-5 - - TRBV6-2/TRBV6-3 TGTGCCAGCAGTTTATCGCGACTAGGATCGGAGACCCAGTACTTC CASSLSRLGSETQYF
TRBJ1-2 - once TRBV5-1 TGCGCCAGCAGCTTGGCGGGTCCGGGGGGCTACACCTTC CASSLAGPGGYTF
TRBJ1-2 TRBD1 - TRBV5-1 TGCGCCAGCAGCACCGGGACAGGGGAACTAGGCTACACCTTC CASSTGTGELGYTF
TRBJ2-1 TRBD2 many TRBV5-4 TGTGCCAGCAGTCGGACTAGCGGGGGGGCGAGTGAGCAGTTCTTC CASSRTSGGASEQFF
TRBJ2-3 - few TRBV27 TGTGCCAGCAGGGCCCCAACAAGGACAGATACGCAGTATTTT CASRAPTRTDTQYF
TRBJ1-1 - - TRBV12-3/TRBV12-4 TGTGCCAGCAACCCGTCGCTGGGAGGAACTGAAGCTTTCTTT CASNPSLGGTEAFF
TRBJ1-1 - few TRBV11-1 TGTGCCAGCAGCTTAGGGGAAGGGGTTGACACTGAAGCTTTCTTT CASSLGEGVDTEAFF
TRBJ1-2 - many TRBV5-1 TGCGCCAGCAGCTCCTCACTGGCCTCGCATGGCTACACCTTC CASSSSLASHGYTF
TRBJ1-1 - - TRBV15 TGTGCCACCAGCAGTGAGGGGGTAGGTACTGAAGCTTTCTTT CATSSEGVGTEAFF
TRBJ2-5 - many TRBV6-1 TGTGCCAGCAGTCCCCCCCGACAGCTACGAGAAGAGACCCAGTACTTC CASSPPRQLREETQYF
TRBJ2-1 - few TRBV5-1 TGCGCCAGCAGCTTGGGGCTCTCCGGGAGTGAGCAGTTCTTC CASSLGLSGSEQFF
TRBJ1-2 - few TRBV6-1 TGTGCCAGCAGTATAGAAGCCTATGGCTACACCTTC CASSIEAYGYTF